The 3 T cell receptor beta chains reported below all come from one sample, sequenced in a study of beta chain features in type 1 diabetes. All of the isolated RNA was reverse transcribed, so expressed TCRB transcripts were sequenced. Generated by immunoSEQ multiplex PCR, the TCRdb table keeps only in-frame clones and is missing some. Of under 850,000 clones in the sample, roughly 12% are singletons; the top ten hold roughly 0.022%. These TCRs' antigens remain unknown. General study points: There was a moderate but significant shortening of TCRB CDR3s in all four CD4+ subsets of Type 1 diabetes patients.

Sequenced material: naive CD4+ T cells from blood. Receptors were obtained from a young man with type 1 diabetes.

A few counts support this clone. J is TRBJ1-5 and V is TRBV5-1; 7 bases are shared with TRBD1. Germline V gene lookup returns CDR1 SGHRS and CDR2 YFSETQ. Trimming at V came to 1 base and at J to 3 bases, leaving 4 bases not matched to a gene. CDR3 size: 15 residues. CDR3 DNA sequence: TGCGCCAGCAGCTTGACCACAGGGGTCAATCAGCCCCAGCATTTT. This translates into CASSLTTGVNQPQHF.

The J gene is TRBJ2-5, the V gene TRBV18, with D possibly matching TRBD1 (6 bases). V shed 5 bases and J shed 2 bases, with 12 bases lying between them. CDR1 and CDR2 from the germline V gene are KGHSH and LQKENI. The CDR3 has 14 amino acids. The CDR3 DNA follows: TGTGCCAGCTCAGAGAGGACAGCGCAAGAGACCCAGTACTTC. It specifies CASSERTAQETQYF.

This clone was seen a handful of times. The chain employs TRBV30 and TRBJ1-2, with D possibly matching TRBD1 (5 bases). The CDR3 contains 13 residues. Germline V gene data show CDR1 as GTSNPN and CDR2 as SVGIG (reference sequence). The V gene lost 0 bases and the J gene lost 4 bases, with 9 bases spanning the gap. DNA of the CDR3: TGTGCCTGGAGTGTACCGACAGCCTATGGCTACACCTTC. Its protein product is CAWSVPTAYGYTF.